The 21 T cell receptor beta chains listed next were all sequenced from one sample in a study of control samples from healthy donors and cancer patients. Profiling relied on immunoSEQ multiplex PCR, and the TCRdb table lists in-frame clones only, not all of them. The table shows roughly 130,000 clones, with around 93% occurring only once. The sample was blood. These TCRs come from a young man in good health.

A few counts support this clone. The chain has TRBV12-5 and TRBJ1-5, with D possibly matching TRBD1 (5 bases). Per the germline V gene, CDR1 is LGHNT and CDR2 is FRNRAP. The CDR3 is 15 residues long. V dropped 0 bases and J dropped 3 bases, with 9 bases sitting between them. The CDR3 DNA reads as TGTGCTAGTGGTTTGGTACACAGGTTCAATCAGCCCCAGCATTTT. Translated: CASGLVHRFNQPQHF. The variable domain in full, completed from reference TRBV12-5 and TRBJ1-5, reads DARVTQTPRHKVTEMGQEVTMRCQPILGHNTVFWYRQTMMQGLELLAYFRNRAPLDDSGMPKDRFSAEMPDATLATLKIQPSEPRDSAVYFCASGLVHRFNQPQHFGDGTRLSIL.

V and J are TRBV14 and TRBJ1-3; 7 nucleotides agree with TRBD1. The CDR3 consists of 15 residues. Germline V CDR1 and CDR2: SGHDN, FVKESK. V was pared by 6 bases and J by 2 bases, with 7 bases of the junction left unmatched. The CDR3: CASSRYQGAGNTIYF. The CDR3 nucleotides are TGTGCCAGCAGTCGATATCAGGGGGCTGGAAACACCATATATTTT.

The J gene is TRBJ1-1, the V gene TRBV12-5, with D maybe TRBD1 (5 bases). V was cut by 7 bases and J by 0 bases, with 27 bases left in between. Germline CDR1 reads LGHNT; CDR2 reads FRNRAP. The CDR3 spans 19 residues. The CDR3 loop is CASAPPPQGPMLMNTEAFF. In DNA, the CDR3 is TGTGCTAGTGCCCCGCCCCCCCAGGGCCCAATGCTCATGAACACTGAAGCTTTCTTT.

This clone was recorded once. For the CDR3, the DNA is TGTGCCAGCCTGGGACAGGGAGTCTCTGGAAACACCATATATTTT. It yields the protein CASLGQGVSGNTIYF. This chain connects TRBV19 to TRBJ1-3, with TRBD1 identical over 9 bases. After removal of 9 bases from V and 0 bases from J, the junction contained 6 bases not matched to a gene. The CDR3 runs 15 residues. From germline, CDR1 is LNHDA and CDR2 SQIVND (reference sequence). Together with reference TRBV19 and TRBJ1-3, the CDR3 gives the full variable domain: DGGITQSPKYLFRKEGQNVTLSCEQNLNHDAMYWYRQDPGQGLRLIYYSQIVNDFQKGDIAEGYSVSREKKESFPLTVTSAQKNPTAFYLCASLGQGVSGNTIYFGEGSWLTVV.

CDR3 protein: CASSLRGEETQYF. The CDR3 DNA reads as TGTGCCAGCAGTTTAAGGGGGGAAGAGACCCAGTACTTC. The chain couples TRBV12-3 or TRBV12-4 to TRBJ2-5; D is possibly TRBD1 or TRBD2 (6 bases each). The V end was cut by 2 bases, the J end by 3 bases, with 7 bases between. The CDR3 spans 13 residues.

The J gene is TRBJ1-1, the V gene TRBV11-2; 7 positions agree with TRBD1. This CDR3 comprises 13 residues. The germline V gene encodes CDR1 SGHAT and CDR2 FQNNGV. V trimming: 0 bases; J trimming: 11 bases; junction bases outside the gene matches: 6. The CDR3 region is CASSLDPGGRAFF. CDR3 coding DNA: TGTGCCAGCAGCTTAGATCCAGGGGGGCGTGCTTTCTTT.

J is TRBJ1-6 and V is TRBV18; tentatively, D is TRBD1 (5 bases). V was pared by 6 bases and J by 9 bases, with 15 bases between. Germline V gives CDR1 KGHSH, CDR2 LQKENI. The CDR3 has 14 residues. For the CDR3, the DNA is TGTGCCAGCTCGATTAGGGGACCCCCTTCACCCCTCCACTTT. The encoded protein is CASSIRGPPSPLHF.

V is TRBV10-3 and J is TRBJ1-2; 7 nucleotides line up with TRBD1. The CDR3 is made up of 15 amino acids. The germline V gene has CDR1 ENHRY and CDR2 SYGVKD. Germline trimming cut 6 bases from V and 0 bases from J; bases unmatched to any gene: 7. In nucleotides, the CDR3 is TGTGCCATCAGGGACCGGACAGGCACTAACTATGGCTACACCTTC. It translates to CAIRDRTGTNYGYTF.

This clone was seen more than once but under ten times. The chain recombines TRBV29-1 with TRBJ2-7; 10 nucleotides agree with TRBD2. The germline V gene has CDR1 SQVTM and CDR2 ANQGSEA. This CDR3 contains 15 residues. V trimming: 2 bases; J trimming: 2 bases; junction bases outside the gene matches: 6. This CDR3 reads CSVEFPSGGTYEQYF. CDR3 coding DNA: TGCAGCGTTGAATTTCCTAGCGGGGGAACCTACGAGCAGTACTTC.

The CDR3 is CASSQGQGRNTIYF. The CDR3 DNA reads as TGCGCCAGCAGTCAAGGGCAGGGAAGAAACACCATATATTTT. This chain links TRBV23-1 with TRBJ1-3, with D tentatively TRBD1 (5 bases). TRBV23-1 has ORF status, its function being uncertain. Trimming stripped 2 bases from V and 5 bases from J, with 10 bases between. The CDR3 runs to 14 residues.

This clone was found once. V usage is TRBV10-1 and J usage is TRBJ2-3; no clear D. In germline, CDR1 is WNHNN, CDR2 SYGVQD (reference sequence). The CDR3 contains 13 residues. V shed 0 bases and J shed 7 bases, with 8 bases lying between them. The CDR3, as DNA: TGCGCCAGCAGTGAGTCGGGGTCAAATACGCAGTATTTT. Its protein product is CASSESGSNTQYF.

This clone appeared a single time. The chain employs TRBV18 and TRBJ1-3, with a possible D match to TRBD1 (6 bases). Trimming took off 0 bases at V and 0 bases at J, with 12 bases between the two ends. The CDR3 extends over 17 amino acids. CDR1 KGHSH and CDR2 LQKENI come from the germline V gene. The CDR3 DNA sequence: TGTGCCAGCTCACCACCGGGGTGGGGGCTCTCTGGAAACACCATATATTTT. Its protein product is CASSPPGWGLSGNTIYF. The whole variable domain, remainder taken from reference TRBV18 and TRBJ1-3, is NAGVMQNPRHLVRRRGQEARLRCSPMKGHSHVYWYRQLPEEGLKFMVYLQKENIIDESGMPKERFSAEFPKEGPSILRIQQVVRGDSAAYFCASSPPGWGLSGNTIYFGEGSWLTVV.

V is TRBV7-6 and J is TRBJ1-4; D perhaps matches TRBD1 (5 bases). Per germline, CDR1 SGHVS and CDR2 FNYEAQ. Trimming took 2 bases from V and 3 from J, leaving 7 bases between them. This CDR3 contains 14 residues. CDR3 sequence reads: CASSLQGPNEKLFF. In DNA form, the CDR3 reads TGTGCCAGCAGCTTACAGGGACCTAATGAAAAACTGTTTTTT.

The chain combines TRBV6-1 with TRBJ1-2, with D hard to call. Trimming left V 0 bases short and J 0 bases short, with 11 bases between. Looked up from germline, CDR1 is MNHNS and CDR2 is SASEGT. The CDR3 has 16 residues. CDR3 in amino acids: CASSEAADRPNYGYTF. In DNA, the CDR3 is TGTGCCAGCAGTGAAGCCGCAGATAGGCCTAACTATGGCTACACCTTC.

V is TRBV4-1 and J is TRBJ2-3, with 10 bases fitting TRBD2. Looked up from germline, CDR1 is MGHRA and CDR2 is YSYEKL. The CDR3 spans 17 residues. J lost 2 bases, V lost 3 bases, and 8 bases had no gene match. For the CDR3, the DNA is TGCGCCAGCAGCCAGGCCCCAGCGGGGGGGGACACAGATACGCAGTATTTT. Protein: CASSQAPAGGDTDTQYF.

V gene TRBV7-9 combines with J gene TRBJ2-2; a weak D match, TRBD2 (6 bases). V lost 7 bases, J lost 4 bases, and 19 bases lay in between. Germline CDR1 reads SEHNR; CDR2 reads FQNEAQ (reference sequence). CDR3 length equals 16 residues. The CDR3 region is CASTNPRGEGTGELFF. CDR3 coding DNA: TGTGCCAGCACCAATCCGCGGGGTGAGGGCACCGGGGAGCTGTTTTTT.

The chain is built from TRBV18 and TRBJ2-1; 13 bases are shared with TRBD2. Germline loops: CDR1 KGHSH, CDR2 LQKENI. The junction had 8 bases not matched to a gene; V was cut back by 3 bases and J by 9 bases. CDR3 length: 16 amino acids. CDR3 nucleotides: TGTGCCAGCTCACCCCGGACTAGCGGGGGTACCGGTGAGCAGTTCTTC. Encoded protein: CASSPRTSGGTGEQFF.

The CDR3: CASRRTGLNTEAFF. The CDR3 region has the DNA TGTGCCAGCAGACGGACAGGGTTGAACACTGAAGCTTTCTTT. The chain joins TRBV6-5 to TRBJ1-1; 8 nucleotides line up with TRBD1. V shed 6 bases and J 0 bases; nucleotides not matched to a gene: 3. This CDR3 is built from 14 residues. CDR1 is MNHEY and CDR2 is SVGAGI in the germline V gene.

Concerning this clone: The sample contains more than one DNA sequence encoding this CDR3. The chain recombines TRBV12-3 or TRBV12-4 with TRBJ1-1, with unresolved D. Trimming took 3 bases from V and 4 from J, leaving 6 bases between them. This CDR3 has 12 amino acids. The CDR3 sequence is CASSLGSTEAFF. The CDR3 DNA reads as TGTGCCAGCAGTTTGGGAAGCACTGAAGCTTTCTTT.

The chain joins TRBV7-6 to TRBJ2-7, with D perhaps TRBD1 (5 bases). The CDR3 totals 13 residues. The V gene lost 1 base and the J gene lost 5 bases, with 9 bases spanning the gap. CDR1 is SGHVS and CDR2 is FNYEAQ in the germline V gene. CDR3 amino acids: CASSLVGRDEQYF. As DNA, the CDR3 is TGTGCCAGCAGCTTAGTAGGCAGGGACGAGCAGTACTTC. Drawing the rest from reference TRBV7-6 and TRBJ2-7, the complete variable domain is GAGVSQSPRYKVTKRGQDVALRCDPISGHVSLYWYRQALGQGPEFLTYFNYEAQQDKSGLPNDRFSAERPEGSISTLTIQRTEQRDSAMYRCASSLVGRDEQYFGPGTRLTVT.

The CDR3 here is CASGFTTGGSYNEQFF. The CDR3 DNA follows: TGTGCTAGTGGTTTTACCACAGGGGGCTCCTACAATGAGCAGTTCTTC. The chain has TRBV12-5 and TRBJ2-1; 8 bases fit TRBD1. The CDR3 extends over 16 amino acids. J was trimmed by 0 bases and V by 3 bases; bases with no gene match: 4. Germline V gene data show CDR1 as LGHNT and CDR2 as FRNRAP.